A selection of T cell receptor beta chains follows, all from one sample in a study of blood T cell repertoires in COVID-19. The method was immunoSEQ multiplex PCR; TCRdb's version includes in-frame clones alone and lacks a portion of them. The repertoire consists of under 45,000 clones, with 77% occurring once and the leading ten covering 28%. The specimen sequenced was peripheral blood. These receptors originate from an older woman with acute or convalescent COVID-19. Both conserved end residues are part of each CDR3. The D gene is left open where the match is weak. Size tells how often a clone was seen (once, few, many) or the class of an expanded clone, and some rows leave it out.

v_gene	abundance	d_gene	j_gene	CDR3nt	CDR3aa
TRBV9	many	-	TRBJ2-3	TGTGCCAGCAGCGTAGTCCACACAGATACGCAGTATTTT	CASSVVHTDTQYF
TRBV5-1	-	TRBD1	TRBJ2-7	TGCGCCAGCAGCTCGGGTGGTGGACAGGGCTTGCACGAGCAGTACTTC	CASSSGGGQGLHEQYF
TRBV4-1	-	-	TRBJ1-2	TGCGCCAGCAGCCAAGATCGGGGACTCCTTATTGGCGGCTACACCTTC	CASSQDRGLLIGGYTF
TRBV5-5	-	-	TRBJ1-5	TGTGCCAGCAGCTTGGCGGCGCCAGCGTATAGCAATCAGCCCCAGCATTTT	CASSLAAPAYSNQPQHF
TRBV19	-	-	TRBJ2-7	TGTGCCAGTAGTATGGAGGCAGCCTACGAGCAGTACTTC	CASSMEAAYEQYF
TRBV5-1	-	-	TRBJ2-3	TGCGCCAGCAGCCCCCGTGGAGGGGGCACAGATACGCAGTATTTT	CASSPRGGGTDTQYF
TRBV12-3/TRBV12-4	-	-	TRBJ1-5	TGTGCCAGCAGTTTCGCGGGCAATCAGCCCCAGCATTTT	CASSFAGNQPQHF
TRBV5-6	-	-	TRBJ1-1	TGTGCCAGCAGCTTCGCCCAGGGTGGGCTGAACACTGAAGCTTTCTTT	CASSFAQGGLNTEAFF
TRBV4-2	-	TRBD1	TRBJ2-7	TGTGCCAGCAGCTTAAGGGGACAGGGAGGTAACGAGCAGTACTTC	CASSLRGQGGNEQYF
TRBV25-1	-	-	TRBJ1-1	TGTGCCAGCAGTGAATCTAAGATCACCTCCCGCACTGAAGCTTTCTTT	CASSESKITSRTEAFF
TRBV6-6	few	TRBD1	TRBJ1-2	TGTGCCAGCAGTTACGAGGGCAGGGGGCGGGTAGGCTACACCTTC	CASSYEGRGRVGYTF
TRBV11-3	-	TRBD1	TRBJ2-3	TGTGCCAGCAGCGCCCGACAGGGTTCGACAGATACGCAGTATTTT	CASSARQGSTDTQYF
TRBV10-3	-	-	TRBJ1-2	TGTGCCATCAGTGAGCAGGCAGGTTCAGGTGGCTACACCTTC	CAISEQAGSGGYTF